The T cell receptor (beta chain) under discussion was sequenced for a study of cytomegalovirus exposure and HLA in healthy donors. Use of 60 Vbeta and 13 Jbeta primers characterized the PCR. Produced via immunoSEQ multiplex PCR; TCRdb's table is partial and in-frame only. The table has more than 110,000 clones, 75% to 80% seen once. The germline CDR1 and CDR2 sequences are SGHTA and FQGTGA. Germline trimming cut 5 bases from V and 4 bases from J; bases unmatched to any gene: 5. The CDR3 is 15 residues long. The chain joins TRBV7-3 to TRBJ2-2, with TRBD2 matching 9 bases. Sample: PBMCs. The TCR was taken from a male donor in good health and CMV-seronegative. The CDR3 protein is CASSPTSGLTGELFF. The CDR3 region has the DNA TGTGCCAGCAGCCCGACTAGCGGCCTCACCGGGGAGCTGTTTTTT.